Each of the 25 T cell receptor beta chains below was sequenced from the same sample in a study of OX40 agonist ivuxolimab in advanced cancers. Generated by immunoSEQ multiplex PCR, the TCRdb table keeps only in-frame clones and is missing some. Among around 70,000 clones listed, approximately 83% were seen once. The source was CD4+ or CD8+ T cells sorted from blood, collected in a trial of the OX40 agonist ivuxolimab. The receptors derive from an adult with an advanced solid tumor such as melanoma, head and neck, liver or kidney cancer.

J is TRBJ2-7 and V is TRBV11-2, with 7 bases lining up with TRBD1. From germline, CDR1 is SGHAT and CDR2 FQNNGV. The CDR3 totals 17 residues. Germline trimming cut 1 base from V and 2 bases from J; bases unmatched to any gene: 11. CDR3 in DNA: TGTGCCAGCAGCTTAGGTGGGTACGGACAGGTGGCCTACGAGCAGTACTTC. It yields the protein CASSLGGYGQVAYEQYF.

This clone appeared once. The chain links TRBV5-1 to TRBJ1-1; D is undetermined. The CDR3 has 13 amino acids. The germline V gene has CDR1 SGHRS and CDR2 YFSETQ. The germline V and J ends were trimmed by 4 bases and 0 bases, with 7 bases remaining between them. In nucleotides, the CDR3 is TGCGCCAGCAGCCTAGACATGAACACTGAAGCTTTCTTT. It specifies CASSLDMNTEAFF.

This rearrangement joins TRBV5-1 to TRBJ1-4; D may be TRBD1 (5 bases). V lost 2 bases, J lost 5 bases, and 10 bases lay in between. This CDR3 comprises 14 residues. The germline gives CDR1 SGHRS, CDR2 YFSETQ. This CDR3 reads CASSLAGQNEKLFF. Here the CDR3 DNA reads TGCGCCAGCAGCTTAGCAGGGCAAAATGAAAAACTGTTTTTT.

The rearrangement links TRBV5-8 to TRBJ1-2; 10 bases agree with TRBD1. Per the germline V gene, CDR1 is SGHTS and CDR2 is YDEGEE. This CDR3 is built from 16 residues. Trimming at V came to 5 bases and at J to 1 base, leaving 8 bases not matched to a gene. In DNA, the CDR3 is TGTGCCAGCAGAAACCCAGGGACAGGGGATAACTATGGCTACACCTTC. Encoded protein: CASRNPGTGDNYGYTF.

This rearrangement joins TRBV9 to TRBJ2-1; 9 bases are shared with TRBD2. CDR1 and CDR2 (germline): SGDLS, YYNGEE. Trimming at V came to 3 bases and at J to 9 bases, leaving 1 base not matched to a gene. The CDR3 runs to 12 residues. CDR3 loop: CASSASGTEQFF. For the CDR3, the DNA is TGTGCCAGCAGCGCTAGCGGGACTGAGCAGTTCTTC. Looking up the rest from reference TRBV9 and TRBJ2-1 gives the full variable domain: DSGVTQTPKHLITATGQRVTLRCSPRSGDLSVYWYQQSLDQGLQFLIQYYNGEERAKGNILERFSAQQFPDLHSELNLSSLELGDSALYFCASSASGTEQFFGPGTRLTVL.

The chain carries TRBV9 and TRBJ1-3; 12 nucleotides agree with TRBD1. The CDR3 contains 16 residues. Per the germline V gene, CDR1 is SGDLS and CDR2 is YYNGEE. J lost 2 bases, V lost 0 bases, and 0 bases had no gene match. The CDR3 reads CASSVGDRGPGNTIYF. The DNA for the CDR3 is TGTGCCAGCAGCGTAGGGGACAGGGGGCCTGGAAACACCATATATTTT.

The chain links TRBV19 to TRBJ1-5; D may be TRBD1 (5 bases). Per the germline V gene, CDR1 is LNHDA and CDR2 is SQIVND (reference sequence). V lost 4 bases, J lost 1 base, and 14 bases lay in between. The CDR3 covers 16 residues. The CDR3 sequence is CASSSLVGASNQPQHF. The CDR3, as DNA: TGTGCCAGTAGTAGTCTAGTAGGGGCCAGCAATCAGCCCCAGCATTTT.

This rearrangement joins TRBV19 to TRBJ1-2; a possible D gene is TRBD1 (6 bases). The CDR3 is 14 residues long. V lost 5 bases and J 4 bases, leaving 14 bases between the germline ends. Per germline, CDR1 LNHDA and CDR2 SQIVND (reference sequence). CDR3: CASSGLGAGYGYTF. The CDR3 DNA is TGTGCCAGTAGTGGGCTGGGGGCAGGCTATGGCTACACCTTC.

The CDR3 spells CASSAMTASNEKLFF. In DNA form, the CDR3 reads TGTGCCAGCAGTGCAATGACAGCGAGTAATGAAAAACTGTTTTTT. V and J are TRBV27 and TRBJ1-4; perhaps TRBD1 as D (5 bases). In germline, CDR1 is MNHEY, CDR2 SMNVEV (reference sequence). Trimming removed 5 bases from V and 4 bases from J, with 14 bases in between. The CDR3 length is 15 residues.

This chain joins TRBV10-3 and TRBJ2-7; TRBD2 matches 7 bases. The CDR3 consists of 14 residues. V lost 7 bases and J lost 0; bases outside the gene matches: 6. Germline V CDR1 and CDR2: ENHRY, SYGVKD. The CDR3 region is CAINSGTTSYEQYF. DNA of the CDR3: TGTGCCATCAATTCCGGGACTACCTCCTACGAGCAGTACTTC.

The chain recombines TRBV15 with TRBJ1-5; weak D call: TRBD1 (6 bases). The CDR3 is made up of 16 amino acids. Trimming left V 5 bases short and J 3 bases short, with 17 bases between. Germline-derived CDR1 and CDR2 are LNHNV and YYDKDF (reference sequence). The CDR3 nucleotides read TGTGCCACCAGCGCCAAAAGGACAGATCTCAATCAGCCCCAGCATTTT. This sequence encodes CATSAKRTDLNQPQHF.

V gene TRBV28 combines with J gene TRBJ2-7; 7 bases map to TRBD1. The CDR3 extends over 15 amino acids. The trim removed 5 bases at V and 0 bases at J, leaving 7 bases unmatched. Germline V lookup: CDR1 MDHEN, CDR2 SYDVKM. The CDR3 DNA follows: TGTGCCAGCAGTCCCTGGACAGGAAGCTCCTACGAGCAGTACTTC. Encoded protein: CASSPWTGSSYEQYF.

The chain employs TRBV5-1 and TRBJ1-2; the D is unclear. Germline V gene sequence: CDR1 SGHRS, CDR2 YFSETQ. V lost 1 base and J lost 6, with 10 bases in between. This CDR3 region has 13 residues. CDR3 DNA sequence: TGCGCCAGCAGCTTGCTGGAAAGCAATGGCTACACCTTC. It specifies CASSLLESNGYTF.

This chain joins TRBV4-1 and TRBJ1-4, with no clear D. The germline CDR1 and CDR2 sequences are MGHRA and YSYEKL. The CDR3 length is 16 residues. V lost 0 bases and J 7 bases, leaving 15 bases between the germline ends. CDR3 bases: TGCGCCAGCAGCCAAGAGTGGGGTGGTCCTGGTGAAAAACTGTTTTTT. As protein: CASSQEWGGPGEKLFF.

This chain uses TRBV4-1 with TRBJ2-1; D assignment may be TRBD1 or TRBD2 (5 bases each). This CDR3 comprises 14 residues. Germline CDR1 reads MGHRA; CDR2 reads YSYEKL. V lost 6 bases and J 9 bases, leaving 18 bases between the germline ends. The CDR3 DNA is TGCGCCAGCAGGTCAGTAGGGGCTGGGGGTGAGCAGTTCTTC. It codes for CASRSVGAGGEQFF.

In DNA form, the CDR3 reads TGTGCCAGCTCACCGACAGGGGGGTCTGAAGCTTTCTTT. It translates to CASSPTGGSEAFF. The V gene is TRBV18, the J gene TRBJ1-1; TRBD1 matches at 9 bases. Germline CDR1 KGHSH, CDR2 LQKENI. The CDR3 extends over 13 amino acids. The J segment lost 6 bases and the V segment lost 3 bases, leaving 2 bases of the junction unmatched.

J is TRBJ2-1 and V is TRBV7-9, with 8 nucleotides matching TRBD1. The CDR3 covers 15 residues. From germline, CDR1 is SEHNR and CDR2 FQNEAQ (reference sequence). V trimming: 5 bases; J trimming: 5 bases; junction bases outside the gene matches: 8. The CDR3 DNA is TGTGCCAGCAGCCGGGCAGGGGGCAGAAACAATGAGCAGTTCTTC. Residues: CASSRAGGRNNEQFF.

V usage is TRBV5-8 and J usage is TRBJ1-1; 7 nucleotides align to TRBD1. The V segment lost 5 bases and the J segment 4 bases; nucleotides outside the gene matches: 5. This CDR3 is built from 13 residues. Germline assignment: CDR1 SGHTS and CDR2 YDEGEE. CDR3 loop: CASSRAGGTEAFF. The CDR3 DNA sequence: TGTGCCAGCAGTCGTGCAGGGGGCACTGAAGCTTTCTTT.

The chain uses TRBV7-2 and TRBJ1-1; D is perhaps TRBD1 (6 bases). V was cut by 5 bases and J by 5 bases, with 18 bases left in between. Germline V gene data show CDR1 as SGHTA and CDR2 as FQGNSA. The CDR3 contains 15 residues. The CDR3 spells CASSQGRGAGTEAFF. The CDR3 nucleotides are TGTGCCAGCAGCCAGGGCCGGGGGGCCGGGACTGAAGCTTTCTTT.

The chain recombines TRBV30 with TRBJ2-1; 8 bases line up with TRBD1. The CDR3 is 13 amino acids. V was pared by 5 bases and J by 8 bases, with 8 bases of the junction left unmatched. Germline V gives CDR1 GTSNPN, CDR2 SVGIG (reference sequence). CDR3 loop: CAWLTGGRYEQFF. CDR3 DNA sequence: TGTGCCTGGTTAACAGGGGGTAGGTATGAGCAGTTCTTC.

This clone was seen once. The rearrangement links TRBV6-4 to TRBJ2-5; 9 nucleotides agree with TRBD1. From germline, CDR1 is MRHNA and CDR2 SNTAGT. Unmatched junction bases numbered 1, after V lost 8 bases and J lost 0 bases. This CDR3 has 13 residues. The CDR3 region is CASGTGYQETQYF. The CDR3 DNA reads TGTGCCAGCGGGACAGGGTACCAAGAGACCCAGTACTTC.

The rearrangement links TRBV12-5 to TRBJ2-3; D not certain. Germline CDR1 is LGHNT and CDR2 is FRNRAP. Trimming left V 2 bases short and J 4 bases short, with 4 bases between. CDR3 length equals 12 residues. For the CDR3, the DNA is TGTGCTAGTGGTTTGAGGCCAGATACGCAGTATTTT. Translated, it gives CASGLRPDTQYF.

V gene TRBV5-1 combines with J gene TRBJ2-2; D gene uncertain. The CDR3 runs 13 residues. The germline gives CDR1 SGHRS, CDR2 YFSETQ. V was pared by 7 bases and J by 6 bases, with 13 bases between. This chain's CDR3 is CASGEPWAGELFF. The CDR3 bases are TGCGCCAGCGGGGAACCTTGGGCCGGGGAGCTGTTTTTT.

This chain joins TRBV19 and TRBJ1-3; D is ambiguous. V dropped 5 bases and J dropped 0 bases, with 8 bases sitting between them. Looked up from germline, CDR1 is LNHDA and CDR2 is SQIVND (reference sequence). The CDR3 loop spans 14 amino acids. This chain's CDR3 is CASSLGNSGNTIYF. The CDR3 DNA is TGTGCCAGTAGTTTGGGGAACTCTGGAAACACCATATATTTT. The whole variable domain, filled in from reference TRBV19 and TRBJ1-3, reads DGGITQSPKYLFRKEGQNVTLSCEQNLNHDAMYWYRQDPGQGLRLIYYSQIVNDFQKGDIAEGYSVSREKKESFPLTVTSAQKNPTAFYLCASSLGNSGNTIYFGEGSWLTVV.

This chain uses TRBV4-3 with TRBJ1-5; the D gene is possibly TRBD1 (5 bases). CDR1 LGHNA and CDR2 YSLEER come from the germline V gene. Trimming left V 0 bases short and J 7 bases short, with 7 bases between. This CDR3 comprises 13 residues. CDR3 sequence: CASSQDRDQPQHF. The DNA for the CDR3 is TGCGCCAGCAGCCAAGATAGGGACCAGCCCCAGCATTTT.